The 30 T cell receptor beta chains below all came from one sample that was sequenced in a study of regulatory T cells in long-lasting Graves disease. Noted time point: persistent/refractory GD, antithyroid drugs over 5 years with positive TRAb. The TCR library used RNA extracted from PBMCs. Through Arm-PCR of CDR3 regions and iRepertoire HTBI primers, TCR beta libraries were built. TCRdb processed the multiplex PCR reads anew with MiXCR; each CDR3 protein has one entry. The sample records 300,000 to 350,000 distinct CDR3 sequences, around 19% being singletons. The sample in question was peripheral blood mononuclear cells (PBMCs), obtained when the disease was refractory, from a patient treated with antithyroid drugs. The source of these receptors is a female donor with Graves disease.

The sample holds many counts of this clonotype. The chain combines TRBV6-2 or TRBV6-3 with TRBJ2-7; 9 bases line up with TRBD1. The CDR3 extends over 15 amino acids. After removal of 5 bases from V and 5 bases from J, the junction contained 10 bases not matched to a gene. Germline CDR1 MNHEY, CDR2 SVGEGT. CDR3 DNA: TGTGCCAGCAGTGGTGCGACAGGGGGTTACCACGAGCAGTACTTC. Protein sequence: CASSGATGGYHEQYF.

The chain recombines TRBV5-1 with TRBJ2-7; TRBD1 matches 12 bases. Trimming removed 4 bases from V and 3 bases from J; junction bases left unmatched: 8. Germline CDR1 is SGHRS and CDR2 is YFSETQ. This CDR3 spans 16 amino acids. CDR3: CASSVAGTGGLYEQYF. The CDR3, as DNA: TGCGCCAGCAGCGTGGCCGGGACAGGGGGCCTCTACGAGCAGTACTTC.

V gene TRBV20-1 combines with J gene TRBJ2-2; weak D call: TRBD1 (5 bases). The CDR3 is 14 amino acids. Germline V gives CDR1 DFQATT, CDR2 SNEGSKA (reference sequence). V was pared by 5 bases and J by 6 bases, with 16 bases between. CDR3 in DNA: TGCAGTGCTTGGGGCCCGGTGGGGCCCGGGGAGCTGTTTTTT. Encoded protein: CSAWGPVGPGELFF.

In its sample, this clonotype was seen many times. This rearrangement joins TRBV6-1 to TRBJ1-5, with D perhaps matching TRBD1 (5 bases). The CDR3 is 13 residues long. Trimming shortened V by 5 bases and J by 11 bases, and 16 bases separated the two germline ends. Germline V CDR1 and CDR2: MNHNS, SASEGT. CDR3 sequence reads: CASSRGVGGTQHF. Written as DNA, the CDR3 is TGTGCCAGCAGTCGAGGGGTTGGTGGTACCCAGCATTTT.

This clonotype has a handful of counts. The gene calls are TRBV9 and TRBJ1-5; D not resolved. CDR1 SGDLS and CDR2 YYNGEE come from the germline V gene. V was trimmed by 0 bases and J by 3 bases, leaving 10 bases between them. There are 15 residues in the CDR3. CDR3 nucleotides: TGTGCCAGCAGCGTAGAGGGCAGCTACAATCAGCCCCAGCATTTT. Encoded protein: CASSVEGSYNQPQHF.

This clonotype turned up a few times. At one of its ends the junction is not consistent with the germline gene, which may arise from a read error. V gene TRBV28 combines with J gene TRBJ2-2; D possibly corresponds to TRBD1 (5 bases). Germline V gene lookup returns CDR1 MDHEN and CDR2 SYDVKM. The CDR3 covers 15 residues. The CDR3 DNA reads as TGTACCAGCAGTTCCCCGGCCCCCAGGGCCGGGGAGCTGTTTTTT. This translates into CTSSSPAPRAGELFF.

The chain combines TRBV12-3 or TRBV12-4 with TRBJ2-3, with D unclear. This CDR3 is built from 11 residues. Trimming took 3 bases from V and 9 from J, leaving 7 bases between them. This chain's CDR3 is CASSFHRTQYF. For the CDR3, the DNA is TGTGCCAGCAGTTTTCATCGAACGCAGTATTTT.

For the CDR3, the DNA is TGCGCCAGCAGCTTATCGACTAGCGTCAACCAAGAGACCCAGTACTTC. The encoded protein is CASSLSTSVNQETQYF. The chain combines TRBV5-1 with TRBJ2-5; 8 bases fit TRBD2. This CDR3 region has 16 residues. With V trimmed by 2 bases and J by 0 bases, 6 bases remained unmatched. Germline lookup yields CDR1 SGHRS and CDR2 YFSETQ.

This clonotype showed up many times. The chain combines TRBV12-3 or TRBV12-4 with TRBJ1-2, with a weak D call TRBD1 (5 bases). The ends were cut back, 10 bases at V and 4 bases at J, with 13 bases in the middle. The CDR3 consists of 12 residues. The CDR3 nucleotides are TGTGCCATCCAAGGGGCTGGCTATGGCTACACCTTC. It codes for CAIQGAGYGYTF.

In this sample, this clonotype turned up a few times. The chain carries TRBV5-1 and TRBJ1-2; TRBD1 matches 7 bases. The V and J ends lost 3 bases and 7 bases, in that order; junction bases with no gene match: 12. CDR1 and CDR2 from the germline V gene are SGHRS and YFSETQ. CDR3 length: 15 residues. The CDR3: CASSSNRGQHSGYTF. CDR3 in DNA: TGCGCCAGCAGCTCAAACAGGGGACAACATTCTGGCTACACCTTC.

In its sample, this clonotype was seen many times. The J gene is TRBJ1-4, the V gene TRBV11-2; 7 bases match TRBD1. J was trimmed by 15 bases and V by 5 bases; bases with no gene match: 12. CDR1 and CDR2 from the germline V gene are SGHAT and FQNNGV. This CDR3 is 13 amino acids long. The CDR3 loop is CASSPRQGGMMFF. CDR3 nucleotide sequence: TGTGCCAGCAGCCCACGACAGGGTGGGATGATGTTTTTT.

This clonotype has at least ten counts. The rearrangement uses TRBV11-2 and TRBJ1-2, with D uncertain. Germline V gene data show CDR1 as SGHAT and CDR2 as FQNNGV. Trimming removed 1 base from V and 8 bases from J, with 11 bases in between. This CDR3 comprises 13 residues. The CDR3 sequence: CASSLGFSEGYTF. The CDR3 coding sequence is TGTGCCAGCAGCTTAGGATTCAGTGAAGGCTACACCTTC.

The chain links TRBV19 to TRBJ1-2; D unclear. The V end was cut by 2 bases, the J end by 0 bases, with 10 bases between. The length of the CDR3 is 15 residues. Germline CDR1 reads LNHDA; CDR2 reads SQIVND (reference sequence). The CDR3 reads CASSINSASNYGYTF. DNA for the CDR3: TGTGCCAGTAGTATAAATTCCGCGTCTAACTATGGCTACACCTTC.

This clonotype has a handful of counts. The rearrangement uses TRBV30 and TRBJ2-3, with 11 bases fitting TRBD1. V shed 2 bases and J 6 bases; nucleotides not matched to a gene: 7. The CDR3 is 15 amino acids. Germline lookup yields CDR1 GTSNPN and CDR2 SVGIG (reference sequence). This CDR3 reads CAWSRGQGEFDTQYF. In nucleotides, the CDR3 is TGTGCCTGGAGTAGGGGACAGGGGGAATTTGATACGCAGTATTTT. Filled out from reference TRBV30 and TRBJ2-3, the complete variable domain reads SQTIHQWPATLVQPVGSPLSLECTVEGTSNPNLYWYRQAAGRGLQLLFYSVGIGQISSEVPQNLSASRPQDRQFILSSKKLLLSDSGFYLCAWSRGQGEFDTQYFGPGTRLTVL.

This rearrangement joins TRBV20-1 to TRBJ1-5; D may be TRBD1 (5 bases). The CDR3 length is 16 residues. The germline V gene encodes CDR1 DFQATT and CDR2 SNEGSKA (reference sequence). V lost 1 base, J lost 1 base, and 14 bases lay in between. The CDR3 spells CSARAPGRVSNQPQHF. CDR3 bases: TGCAGTGCTAGAGCCCCAGGGAGGGTAAGCAATCAGCCCCAGCATTTT.

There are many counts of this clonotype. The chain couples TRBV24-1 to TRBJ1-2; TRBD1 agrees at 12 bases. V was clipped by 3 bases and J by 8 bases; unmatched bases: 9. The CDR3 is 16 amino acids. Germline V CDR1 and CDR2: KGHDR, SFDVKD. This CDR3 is CATSDPRDRGPGGYTF. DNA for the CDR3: TGTGCCACCAGTGATCCCCGGGACAGGGGGCCAGGCGGCTACACCTTC.

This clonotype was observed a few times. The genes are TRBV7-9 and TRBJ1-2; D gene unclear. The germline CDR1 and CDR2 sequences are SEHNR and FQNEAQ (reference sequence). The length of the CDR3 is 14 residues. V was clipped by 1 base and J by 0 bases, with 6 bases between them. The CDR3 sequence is CASSLVTANYGYTF. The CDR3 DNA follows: TGTGCCAGCAGCTTAGTAACAGCTAACTATGGCTACACCTTC.

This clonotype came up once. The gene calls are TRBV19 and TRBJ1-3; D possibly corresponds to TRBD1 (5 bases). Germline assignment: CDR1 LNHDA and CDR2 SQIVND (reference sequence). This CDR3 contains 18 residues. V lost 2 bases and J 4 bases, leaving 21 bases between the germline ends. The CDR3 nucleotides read TGTGCCAGTAGTATATTCTTGTCCGGCGGGACGCTCGGAAACACCATATATTTT. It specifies CASSIFLSGGTLGNTIYF.

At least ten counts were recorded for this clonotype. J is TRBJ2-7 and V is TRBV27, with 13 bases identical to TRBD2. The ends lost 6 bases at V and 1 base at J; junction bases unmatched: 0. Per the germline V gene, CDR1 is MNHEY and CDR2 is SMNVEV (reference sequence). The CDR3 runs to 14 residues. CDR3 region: CASRGLAGSYEQYF. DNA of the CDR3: TGTGCCAGCAGGGGACTAGCGGGGTCCTACGAGCAGTACTTC.

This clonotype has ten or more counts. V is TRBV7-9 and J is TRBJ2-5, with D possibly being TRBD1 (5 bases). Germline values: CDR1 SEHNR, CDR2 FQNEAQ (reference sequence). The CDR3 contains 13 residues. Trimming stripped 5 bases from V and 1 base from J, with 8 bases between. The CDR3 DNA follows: TGTGCCAGCAGCCCAGGGTCCCAAGAGACCCAGTACTTC. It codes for CASSPGSQETQYF.

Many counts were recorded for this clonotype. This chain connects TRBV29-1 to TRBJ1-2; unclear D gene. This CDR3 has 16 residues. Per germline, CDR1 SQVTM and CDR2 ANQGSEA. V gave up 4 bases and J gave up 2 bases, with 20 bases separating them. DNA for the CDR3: TGCAGCGTTGGGTTGGGCCCTCCGGGAGGGAACTATGGCTACACCTTC. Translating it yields CSVGLGPPGGNYGYTF.

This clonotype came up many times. CDR3 coding DNA: TGCAGTGCTAGAGAGGGGGGGAACACTGAAGCTTTCTTT. Encoded protein: CSAREGGNTEAFF. The chain couples TRBV20-1 to TRBJ1-1, with D possibly being TRBD1 (5 bases). This CDR3 has 13 amino acids. V lost 0 bases and J 1 base, leaving 6 bases between the germline ends. Looked up from germline, CDR1 is DFQATT and CDR2 is SNEGSKA (reference sequence).

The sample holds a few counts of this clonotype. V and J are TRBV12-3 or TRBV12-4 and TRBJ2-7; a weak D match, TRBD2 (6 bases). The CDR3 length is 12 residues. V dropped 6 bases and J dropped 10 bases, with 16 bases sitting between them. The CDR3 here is CASSPAGGEQYF. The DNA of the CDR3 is TGTGCCAGCAGCCCCGCCGGGGGTGAACAGTACTTC.

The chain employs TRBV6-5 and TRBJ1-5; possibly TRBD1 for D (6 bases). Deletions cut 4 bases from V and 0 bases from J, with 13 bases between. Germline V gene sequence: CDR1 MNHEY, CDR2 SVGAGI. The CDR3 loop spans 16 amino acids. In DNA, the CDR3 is TGTGCCAGCAGTTCCCGAGGGGGGGCTAGCAATCAGCCCCAGCATTTT. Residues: CASSSRGGASNQPQHF.

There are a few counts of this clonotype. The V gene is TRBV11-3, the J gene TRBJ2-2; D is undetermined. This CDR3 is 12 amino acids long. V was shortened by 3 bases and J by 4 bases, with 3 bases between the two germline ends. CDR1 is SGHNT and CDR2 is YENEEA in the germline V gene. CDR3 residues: CASSLITGELFF. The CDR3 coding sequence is TGTGCCAGCAGCTTGATCACCGGGGAGCTGTTTTTT.

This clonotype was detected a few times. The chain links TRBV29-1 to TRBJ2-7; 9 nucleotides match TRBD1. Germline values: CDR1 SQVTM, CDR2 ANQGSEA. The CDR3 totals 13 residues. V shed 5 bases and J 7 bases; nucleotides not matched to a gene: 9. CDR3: CSVSDRGSREQYF. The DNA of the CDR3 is TGCAGCGTTTCGGACAGGGGTTCGAGAGAGCAGTACTTC.

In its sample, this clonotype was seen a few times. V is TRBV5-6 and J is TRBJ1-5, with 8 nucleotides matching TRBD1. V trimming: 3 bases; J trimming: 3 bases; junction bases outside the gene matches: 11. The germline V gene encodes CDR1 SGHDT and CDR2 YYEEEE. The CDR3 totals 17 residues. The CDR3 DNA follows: TGTGCCAGCAGCTCGACGGGGACAGGAACTTTCAATCAGCCCCAGCATTTT. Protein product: CASSSTGTGTFNQPQHF.

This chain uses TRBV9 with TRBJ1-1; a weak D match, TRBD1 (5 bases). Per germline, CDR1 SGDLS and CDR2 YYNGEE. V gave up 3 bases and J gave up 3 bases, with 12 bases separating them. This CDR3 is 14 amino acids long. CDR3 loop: CASSAPGRHTEAFF. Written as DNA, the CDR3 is TGTGCCAGCAGCGCCCCAGGGAGGCACACTGAAGCTTTCTTT.

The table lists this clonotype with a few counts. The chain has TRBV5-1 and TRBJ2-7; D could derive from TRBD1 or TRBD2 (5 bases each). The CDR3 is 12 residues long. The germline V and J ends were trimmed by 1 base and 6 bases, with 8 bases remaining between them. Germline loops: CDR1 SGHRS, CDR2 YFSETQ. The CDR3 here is CASSLWDGEQYF. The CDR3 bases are TGCGCCAGCAGCTTGTGGGACGGCGAGCAGTACTTC.

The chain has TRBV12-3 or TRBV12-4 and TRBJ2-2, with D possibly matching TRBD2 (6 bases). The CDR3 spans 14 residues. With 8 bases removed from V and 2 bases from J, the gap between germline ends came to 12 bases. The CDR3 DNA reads TGTGCCAGCCTGCCGGGGGATAACACCGGGGAGCTGTTTTTT. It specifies CASLPGDNTGELFF.